The clone carrying this T cell receptor (beta chain) has only one observation. Its cognate antigen is unknown. These data belong to a study of blood T cells in healthy people across ages. Deletions cut 2 bases from V and 6 bases from J, with 7 bases between. The CDR3 is 13 amino acids. Germline CDR1 is MNHNS and CDR2 is SASEGT. A second PCR, run for roughly 7 to 11 cycles, used a sample-barcoded 5' primer plus a J-beta primer mix. Via MiXCR, TCRdb re-called the 5' RACE reads, giving one row per CDR3 protein. The repertoire holds 1,100,000 or so distinct CDR3 sequences, 35% to 55% seen once, with approximately 17% in the top ten. The people who gave samples were healthy Caucasians from Russia, aged about 6 to 100. Study results and limitations: Compared with aged donors, long-lived donors showed fewer expanded clones, suggesting selection. Changes in expanded clonotypes were possibly confounded, as the CMV status of donors was unknown.

The source material was blood. The chain couples TRBV6-1 to TRBJ2-2; D is uncertain. The receptor was derived from a woman in her sixties or seventies in good health. CDR3 amino acids: CASSEWTPGELFF. The CDR3 bases are TGTGCCAGCAGTGAATGGACCCCCGGGGAGCTGTTTTTT.